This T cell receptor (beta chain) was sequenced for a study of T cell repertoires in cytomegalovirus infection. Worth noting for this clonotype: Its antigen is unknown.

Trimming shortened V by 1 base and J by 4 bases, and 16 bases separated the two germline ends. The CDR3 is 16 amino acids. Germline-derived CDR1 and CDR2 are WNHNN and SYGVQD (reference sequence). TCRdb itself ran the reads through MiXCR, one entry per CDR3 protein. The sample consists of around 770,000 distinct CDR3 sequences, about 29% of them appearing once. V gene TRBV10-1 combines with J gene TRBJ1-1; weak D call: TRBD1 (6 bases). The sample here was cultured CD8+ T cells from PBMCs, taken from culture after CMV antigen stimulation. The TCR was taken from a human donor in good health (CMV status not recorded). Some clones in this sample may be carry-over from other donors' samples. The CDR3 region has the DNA TGCGCCAGCAGTGAGTTCAAGGGGGGGCTCTCCACTGAAGCTTTCTTT. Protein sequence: CASSEFKGGLSTEAFF.